The 7 T cell receptor beta chains reported below all come from one sample, sequenced in a study of blood T cells in healthy people across ages. Combining a sample-barcoded 5' primer with a J-beta primer mix, a second PCR ran for 7 to 11 cycles. A single record per CDR3 protein comes from TCRdb applying MiXCR to the 5' RACE reads. The sample includes 720,000 or so distinct CDR3 sequences, approximately 40% of them seen just once. Sequencing used blood. The origin of the receptors is a man older than 75 in good health.

The chain carries TRBV20-1 and TRBJ2-4; 10 bases are a match to TRBD2. The J call is in doubt because the DNA end fits TRBJ2-7 better. CDR1 is DFQATT, CDR2 SNEGSKA, per germline (reference sequence). The CDR3 totals 15 residues. Here the CDR3 DNA reads TGCAGTGCTCGCTCCACTAGCGGGGTAACCCACGAGCAGTACTTC. This translates into CSARSTSGVTHEQYF.

This clonotype was found a few times. V is TRBV4-1 and J is TRBJ1-2, with TRBD1 matching 9 bases. The length of the CDR3 is 16 residues. The junction had 6 bases not matched to a gene; V was cut back by 4 bases and J by 0 bases. Germline CDR1 is MGHRA and CDR2 is YSYEKL. The CDR3, as DNA: TGCGCCAGCAGCCCCGGGACAGGGAAAGCTAACTATGGCTACACCTTC. This gives the protein CASSPGTGKANYGYTF.

A few counts support this clonotype. The rearrangement links TRBV7-2 to TRBJ1-5; TRBD1 agrees at 7 bases. Trimming removed 6 bases from V and 0 bases from J; junction bases left unmatched: 5. Germline values: CDR1 SGHTA, CDR2 FQGNSA. The CDR3 spans 15 residues. DNA for the CDR3: TGTGCCAGCAGTCCGGACAGGAATAGCAATCAGCCCCAGCATTTT. This translates into CASSPDRNSNQPQHF.

J is TRBJ2-7 and V is TRBV30; 9 nucleotides align to TRBD1. This CDR3 comprises 19 residues. Trimming at V came to 1 base and at J to 0 bases, leaving 16 bases not matched to a gene. Germline CDR1 and CDR2: GTSNPN and SVGIG (reference sequence). CDR3 protein: CAWSANTGTGSIFSYEQYF. The CDR3 DNA reads as TGTGCCTGGAGTGCCAACACGGGGACAGGGTCCATATTCTCCTACGAGCAGTACTTC.

The chain uses TRBV15 and TRBJ2-7; TRBD1 aligns across 8 bases. Germline lookup yields CDR1 LNHNV and CDR2 YYDKDF (reference sequence). The CDR3 consists of 17 residues. The V segment lost 1 base and the J segment 0 bases; nucleotides outside the gene matches: 8. This CDR3 is CATSRVGAGGNSYEQYF. The CDR3 DNA reads as TGTGCCACCAGCAGAGTAGGGGCAGGGGGCAACTCCTACGAGCAGTACTTC.

This clonotype has ten or more counts. The rearrangement uses TRBV29-1 and TRBJ2-1, with D maybe TRBD2 (6 bases). Germline lookup yields CDR1 SQVTM and CDR2 ANQGSEA. CDR3 length equals 13 residues. The V end was cut by 1 base, the J end by 4 bases, with 8 bases between. CDR3 loop: CSVEALAYNEQFF. CDR3 DNA: TGCAGCGTTGAAGCACTAGCATACAATGAGCAGTTCTTC.

The chain links TRBV7-2 to TRBJ1-1; D gene unclear. The CDR3 has 16 residues. CDR1 is SGHTA, CDR2 FQGNSA, per germline. V lost 5 bases and J lost 4, with 20 bases in between. The CDR3 is CASSPRVIRATTEAFF. The DNA of the CDR3 is TGTGCCAGCAGCCCCAGAGTTATTCGAGCAACCACTGAAGCTTTCTTT.